The 20 T cell receptor beta chains below were found in one sample sequenced in a study of blood T cells in healthy people across ages. Using a J-beta primer mix together with a sample-barcoded 5' primer, a second PCR was run for 7 to 11 cycles. MiXCR was run by TCRdb on the 5' RACE reads, yielding one entry per CDR3 protein. The table lists hundreds of thousands of distinct CDR3 sequences, around 49% of them singletons. Sequencing was performed on blood. These TCRs come from a woman aged 55-70 years in good health.

The chain joins TRBV24-1 to TRBJ2-1; D remains ambiguous. CDR1 and CDR2 (germline): KGHDR, SFDVKD. The CDR3 is 12 residues long. Trimming cost V 4 bases and J 5 bases, with 5 bases left between them. CDR3 bases: TGTGCCACCAGTGAAGGCAACAATGAGCAGTTCTTC. Amino acid sequence: CATSEGNNEQFF.

This clonotype has more than one count but fewer than ten. V and J are TRBV29-1 and TRBJ2-5; 8 nucleotides match TRBD1. The V and J ends lost 6 bases and 4 bases, in that order; junction bases with no gene match: 10. Germline-derived CDR1 and CDR2 are SQVTM and ANQGSEA. This CDR3 region has 14 residues. CDR3 amino acids: CSVQGAAVGETQYF. Written as DNA, the CDR3 is TGCAGCGTCCAGGGGGCGGCCGTCGGAGAGACCCAGTACTTC.

Only a few counts were recorded for this clonotype. This chain connects TRBV9 to TRBJ2-7; a weak D match, TRBD1 (5 bases). The CDR3 extends over 13 amino acids. Germline V gives CDR1 SGDLS, CDR2 YYNGEE. Trimming removed 6 bases from V and 4 bases from J, with 14 bases in between. CDR3 sequence: CASNSGNRYEQYF. CDR3 nucleotides: TGTGCCAGCAACTCAGGGAATCGGTACGAGCAGTACTTC.

CDR3 bases: TGCGCCAGCAGCTTGGTTGCGGGACAGGGGGCGAACGAGCAGTACTTC. Its translation is CASSLVAGQGANEQYF. This chain links TRBV5-1 with TRBJ2-7, with TRBD1 matching 12 bases. This CDR3 spans 16 amino acids. J was trimmed by 5 bases and V by 0 bases; bases with no gene match: 6. Per the germline V gene, CDR1 is SGHRS and CDR2 is YFSETQ.

The genes are TRBV3-1 and TRBJ2-6; D is undetermined. The CDR3 covers 15 residues. Germline assignment: CDR1 LGHDT and CDR2 YNNKEL (reference sequence). V was clipped by 4 bases and J by 0 bases, with 7 bases between them. The CDR3: CASSRAVSGANVLTF. The CDR3 DNA reads TGTGCCAGCAGCCGGGCGGTCTCTGGGGCCAACGTCCTGACTTTC.

This clonotype was recorded a few times. The chain couples TRBV3-1 to TRBJ2-7, with D unresolved. Germline loops: CDR1 LGHDT, CDR2 YNNKEL (reference sequence). Trimming removed 8 bases from V and 3 bases from J, with 5 bases in between. This CDR3 is 10 amino acids long. The CDR3 DNA reads TGTGCCAGCGGGAACTACGAGCAGTACTTC. Residues: CASGNYEQYF.

CDR3 protein: CASSYTSGTYEQYF. The CDR3 bases are TGTGCCAGCAGTTATACTAGCGGTACCTACGAGCAGTACTTC. The chain has TRBV7-3 and TRBJ2-7; 8 bases are shared with TRBD2. Germline values: CDR1 SGHTA, CDR2 FQGTGA. This CDR3 comprises 14 residues. J was trimmed by 2 bases and V by 6 bases; bases with no gene match: 6.

The V and J genes are TRBV20-1 and TRBJ1-1; TRBD1 matches 8 bases. The CDR3 sequence is 14 residues long. Germline lookup yields CDR1 DFQATT and CDR2 SNEGSKA (reference sequence). With V trimmed by 1 base and J by 4 bases, 5 bases remained unmatched. The CDR3 DNA follows: TGCAGTGCTAGAGGGAAACAGGGGGTCACTGAAGCTTTCTTT. Encoded protein: CSARGKQGVTEAFF.

The V call is TRBV6-2 or TRBV6-3, the J call TRBJ2-7; 7 bases match TRBD2. From germline, CDR1 is MNHEY and CDR2 SVGEGT. The CDR3 runs to 16 residues. Losses at the gene ends were 4 bases for V and 0 bases for J; bases not matched to a gene: 9. CDR3 nucleotide sequence: TGTGCCAGCAGTTTCCTTAGCGGGCGTATCTCCTACGAGCAGTACTTC. Translating gives CASSFLSGRISYEQYF.

Here the CDR3 DNA reads TGTGCCATCAGCAGCGGGACTAGCGGTAGCACAGATACGCAGTATTTT. Protein sequence: CAISSGTSGSTDTQYF. V usage is TRBV10-3 and J usage is TRBJ2-3; 11 nucleotides match TRBD2. J was trimmed by 0 bases and V by 6 bases; bases with no gene match: 5. The CDR3 has 16 residues. The germline V gene encodes CDR1 ENHRY and CDR2 SYGVKD.

This chain links TRBV20-1 with TRBJ2-1; no definite D call. Trimming removed 6 bases at V and 4 bases at J, with 22 bases between. This CDR3 region has 16 residues. CDR1 DFQATT and CDR2 SNEGSKA come from the germline V gene (reference sequence). Written as DNA, the CDR3 is TGCAGTGCCCCGGTTCGGGCGGCCACCTTATACAATGAGCAGTTCTTC. As protein: CSAPVRAATLYNEQFF.

The J gene is TRBJ2-1, the V gene TRBV12-3 or TRBV12-4; 8 positions agree with TRBD2. The CDR3 consists of 16 residues. With 6 bases clipped from V and 8 bases from J, the junction kept 15 bases outside the gene matches. CDR3 bases: TGTGCCAGCAGGCAGACAAGGAGCGGGAGCTGGGATGAGCAGTTCTTC. This gives the protein CASRQTRSGSWDEQFF.

The J gene is TRBJ2-7, the V gene TRBV10-3, with 8 bases lining up with TRBD1. The CDR3 contains 14 residues. After removal of 10 bases from V and 5 bases from J, the junction contained 13 bases not matched to a gene. Germline CDR1 is ENHRY and CDR2 is SYGVKD. CDR3 DNA: TGTGCCACCAAGCCGACAGGGGAAGGCAACGAGCAGTACTTC. Translating it yields CATKPTGEGNEQYF.

Turning to this clonotype: Germline and junction disagree at one end, which may indicate a read error. The chain combines TRBV7-9 with TRBJ2-4; D is perhaps TRBD2 (6 bases). CDR3 length equals 15 residues. CDR1 SEHNR and CDR2 FQNEAQ come from the germline V gene (reference sequence). The DNA of the CDR3 is TGTGCCAGCAGCCTAGCCGGGAGCCCCAAAAACATTCAGTACTTC. This sequence encodes CASSLAGSPKNIQYF. The whole variable domain, filled in from reference TRBV7-9 and TRBJ2-4, reads DTGVSQNPRHKITKRGQNVTFRCDPISEHNRLYWYRQTLGQGPEFLTYFQNEAQLEKSRLLSDRFSAERPKGSFSTLEIQRTEQGDSAMYLCASSLAGSPKNIQYFGAGTRLSVL.

The chain joins TRBV20-1 to TRBJ2-7, with 10 positions matching TRBD2. The V and J ends lost 3 bases and 3 bases, in that order; junction bases with no gene match: 5. This CDR3 comprises 14 residues. The V gene's germline CDR1 is DFQATT and CDR2 SNEGSKA (reference sequence). For the CDR3, the DNA is TGCAGTGCTAGCTCCGGGACTAGCGACTACGAGCAGTACTTC. This sequence encodes CSASSGTSDYEQYF.

This chain joins TRBV27 and TRBJ2-1; maybe TRBD2 (6 bases). The V gene's germline CDR1 is MNHEY and CDR2 SMNVEV (reference sequence). The CDR3 runs to 16 residues. V dropped 7 bases and J dropped 4 bases, with 20 bases sitting between them. CDR3 DNA: TGTGCCAGCATTGGGGTAATGGCGGGATTATACAATGAGCAGTTCTTC. The encoded protein is CASIGVMAGLYNEQFF.

The V call is TRBV29-1, the J call TRBJ1-1, with 7 bases identical to TRBD1. This CDR3 has 13 residues. The germline CDR1 and CDR2 sequences are SQVTM and ANQGSEA. Trimming took 6 bases from V and 6 from J; bases not matched to a gene: 10. For the CDR3, the DNA is TGCAGCGTGGGGGGAACAGGGGATGCTGAAGCTTTCTTT. As protein: CSVGGTGDAEAFF.

As concerns this clonotype: The junction and the germline gene differ at one end; a read error may be behind it. The chain recombines TRBV20-1 with TRBJ2-4, with D perhaps TRBD1 (6 bases). CDR3 length: 12 residues. Germline values: CDR1 DFQATT, CDR2 SNEGSKA (reference sequence). In nucleotides, the CDR3 is TGCAGAGCTAGGGGGGCCAAAAACATTCAGTACTTC. Its translation: CRARGAKNIQYF.

This rearrangement joins TRBV5-1 to TRBJ2-1; TRBD2 agrees at 11 bases. Looked up from germline, CDR1 is SGHRS and CDR2 is YFSETQ. This CDR3 is 15 amino acids long. V lost 0 bases to trimming and J lost 5 bases; unmatched junction nucleotides: 1. The CDR3 nucleotides read TGCGCCAGCAGCTTGGTGACTAGCGGGGACAATGAGCAGTTCTTC. This gives the protein CASSLVTSGDNEQFF.

In this sample, this clonotype turned up a few times. The gene calls are TRBV24-1 and TRBJ1-1; D gene unclear. V was shortened by 3 bases and J by 4 bases, with 14 bases between the two germline ends. The CDR3 is 15 residues long. Germline V gives CDR1 KGHDR, CDR2 SFDVKD. This CDR3 reads CATSDPSLSGTEAFF. The CDR3 DNA reads as TGTGCCACCAGTGATCCCTCATTATCAGGCACTGAAGCTTTCTTT.